The clone carrying this TCR beta chain was counted at least ten times. This record comes from a study of T cells in Graves' hyperthyroidism and ophthalmopathy. Study overall: Peripheral blood was drawn at first diagnosis, prior to all treatment.

J was trimmed by 6 bases and V by 4 bases; bases with no gene match: 6. Per germline, CDR1 ENHRY and CDR2 SYGVKD. The CDR3 has 16 amino acids. TCR beta CDR3 regions were amplified from RNA. Researchers ran a first-round RT-PCR on the TCR CDR3 using the HTBI primer set. TCRdb redid the calling of the multiplex PCR reads with MiXCR, one entry per CDR3 protein. The sample comprises 640,000 or so distinct CDR3 sequences, roughly 15% of which are singletons, and over 3.5% rests with the top ten. The clonotype originates from a woman aged 40 to 50 with Graves' ophthalmopathy. The specimen was blood. The chain couples TRBV10-3 to TRBJ2-7; TRBD2 matches at 16 bases. DNA of the CDR3: TGTGCCATCAGTGCGGGACTAGCGGGAGGGGCCTCCGAGCAGTACTTC. The encoded protein is CAISAGLAGGASEQYF.